This section outlines one TCR beta chain sequence together with its context. The antigen is unknown. The record originates from a study of blood T cells in healthy people across ages. Study findings and constraints: A strong correlation was found between TCR beta diversity and the percentage of naive T cells.

The CDR3 is 16 residues long. Looked up from germline, CDR1 is DFQATT and CDR2 is SNEGSKA (reference sequence). The V gene lost 0 bases and the J gene lost 3 bases, with 16 bases spanning the gap. A J-beta primer mix and a sample-barcoded 5' primer were used in a second PCR of roughly 7 to 12 cycles. Each cDNA molecule, via a template-switch adaptor with 12 random nucleotides, was tagged. TCRdb re-analysed the 5' RACE reads in MiXCR, keeping a single row per CDR3 protein. The repertoire consists of approximately 780,000 distinct CDR3 sequences, with roughly 24% occurring once and the leading ten covering over 2.5%. A further study also used this sample, focusing on T cells of mothers and their children. That investigation notes: All extracted RNA went into cDNA synthesis, approximately 1.4 ug per 15 ul.

This chain joins TRBV20-1 and TRBJ2-3; TRBD2 might be the D (5 bases). This receptor was obtained from a boy between 5 and 17 years old in good health. The specimen was blood. CDR3 region: CSARDWPDGETDTQYF. In DNA form, the CDR3 reads TGCAGTGCTAGAGATTGGCCGGACGGGGAGACAGATACGCAGTATTTT.